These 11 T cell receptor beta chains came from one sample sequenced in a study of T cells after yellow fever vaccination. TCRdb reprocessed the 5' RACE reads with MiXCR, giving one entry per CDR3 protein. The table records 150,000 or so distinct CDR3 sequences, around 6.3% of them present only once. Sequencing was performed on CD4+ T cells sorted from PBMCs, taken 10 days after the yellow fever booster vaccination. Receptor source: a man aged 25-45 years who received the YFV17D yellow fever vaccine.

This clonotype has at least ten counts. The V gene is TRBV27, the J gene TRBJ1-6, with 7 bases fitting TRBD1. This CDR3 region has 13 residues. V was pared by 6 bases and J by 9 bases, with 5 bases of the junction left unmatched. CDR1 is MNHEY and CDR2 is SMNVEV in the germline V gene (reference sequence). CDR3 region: CASSHTGASPLHF. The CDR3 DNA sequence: TGTGCCAGCAGCCACACAGGGGCTTCACCCCTCCACTTT.

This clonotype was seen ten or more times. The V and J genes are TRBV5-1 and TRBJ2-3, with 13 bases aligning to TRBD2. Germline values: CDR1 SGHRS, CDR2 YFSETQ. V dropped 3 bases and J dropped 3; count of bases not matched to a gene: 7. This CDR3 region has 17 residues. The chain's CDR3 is CASSSGTSGIRTDTQYF. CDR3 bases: TGCGCCAGCAGCTCCGGGACTAGCGGGATTCGAACAGATACGCAGTATTTT.

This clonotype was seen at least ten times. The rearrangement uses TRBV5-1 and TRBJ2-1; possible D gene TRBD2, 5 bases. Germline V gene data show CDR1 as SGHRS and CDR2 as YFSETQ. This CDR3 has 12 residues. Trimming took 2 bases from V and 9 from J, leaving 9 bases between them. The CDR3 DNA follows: TGCGCCAGCAGCTTAACCGCGGGTGAGCAGTTCTTC. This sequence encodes CASSLTAGEQFF.

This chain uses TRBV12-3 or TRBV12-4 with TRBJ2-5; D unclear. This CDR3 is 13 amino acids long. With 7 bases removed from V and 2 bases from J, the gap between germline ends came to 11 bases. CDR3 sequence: CASTQRGQETQYF. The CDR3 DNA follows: TGTGCCAGCACGCAGAGAGGTCAAGAGACCCAGTACTTC.

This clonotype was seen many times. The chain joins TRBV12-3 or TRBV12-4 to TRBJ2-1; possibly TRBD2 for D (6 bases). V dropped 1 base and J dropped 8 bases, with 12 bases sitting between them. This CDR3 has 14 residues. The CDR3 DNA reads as TGTGCCAGCAGTTTAGGGCGGGACTTGTATGAGCAGTTCTTC. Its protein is CASSLGRDLYEQFF.

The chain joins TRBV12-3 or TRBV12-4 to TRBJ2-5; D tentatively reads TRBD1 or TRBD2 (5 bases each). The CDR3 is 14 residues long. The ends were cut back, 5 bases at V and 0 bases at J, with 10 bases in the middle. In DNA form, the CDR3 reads TGTGCCAGCAGTCCGAAGGGACACCAAGAGACCCAGTACTTC. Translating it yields CASSPKGHQETQYF.

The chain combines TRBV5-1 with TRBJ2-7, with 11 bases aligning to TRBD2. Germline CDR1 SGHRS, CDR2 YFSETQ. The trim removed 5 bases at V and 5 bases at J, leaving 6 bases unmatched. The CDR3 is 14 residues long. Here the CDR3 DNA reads TGCGCCAGCAGGACACTAGCGGGAGACCACGAGCAGTACTTC. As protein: CASRTLAGDHEQYF.

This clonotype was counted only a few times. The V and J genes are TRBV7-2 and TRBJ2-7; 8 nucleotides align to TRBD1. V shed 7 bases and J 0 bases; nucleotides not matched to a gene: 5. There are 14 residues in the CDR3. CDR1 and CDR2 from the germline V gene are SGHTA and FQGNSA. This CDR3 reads CASIGTGSSYEQYF. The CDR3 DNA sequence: TGTGCCAGCATCGGGACAGGCAGCTCCTACGAGCAGTACTTC.

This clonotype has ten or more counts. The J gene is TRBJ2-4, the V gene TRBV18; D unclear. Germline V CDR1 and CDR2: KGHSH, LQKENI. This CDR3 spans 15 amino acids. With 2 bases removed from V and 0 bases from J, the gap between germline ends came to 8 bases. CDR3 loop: CASSPSDLAKNIQYF. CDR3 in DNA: TGTGCCAGCTCACCATCGGATCTAGCCAAAAACATTCAGTACTTC.

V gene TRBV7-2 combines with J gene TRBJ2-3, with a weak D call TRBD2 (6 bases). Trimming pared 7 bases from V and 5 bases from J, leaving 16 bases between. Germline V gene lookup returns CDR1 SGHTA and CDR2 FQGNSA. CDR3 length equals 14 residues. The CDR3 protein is CASTLGGVVDTQYF. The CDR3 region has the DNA TGTGCCAGCACCCTGGGGGGAGTTGTAGATACGCAGTATTTT.

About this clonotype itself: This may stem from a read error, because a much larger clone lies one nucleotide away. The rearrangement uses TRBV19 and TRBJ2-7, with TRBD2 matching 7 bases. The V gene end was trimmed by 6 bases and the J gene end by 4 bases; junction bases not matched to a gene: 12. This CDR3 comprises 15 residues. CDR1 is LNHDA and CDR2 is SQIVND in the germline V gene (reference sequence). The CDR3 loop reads CASRRSERREYEQYF. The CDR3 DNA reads TGTGCCAGTAGGAGGAGCGAGAGGCGGGAGTACGAGCAGTACTTC.